The following is a T cell receptor beta chain sequence with its context. Its cognate antigen has yet to be identified. The sample holds no much larger clone one base away, and base qualities are not on file. Reading from cysteine to phenylalanine, the CDR3 counts 16 amino acids. The CDR3 DNA has 48 bases and is translated from base 1. Clipping removes 2 bases from V and 7 bases from J, with 8 as the unmatched junction base count. CDR1 and CDR2, looked up from the germline V gene (reference sequence), are MNHNY and SVGAGI. The collaborating institutions used their own protocols to collect whole blood in K2EDTA tubes. For TCRbeta analysis, collaborators shipped samples in one of three forms: frozen whole blood, isolated PBMCs, or DNA extracted from either of those sample types. This sample is part of a study of blood T cell repertoires in COVID-19 (dated by TCRdb to the early 2020s). About the study as a whole: Samples from collaborators originated in the United States, Italy and Spain and spanned both the acute and convalescent phases of COVID-19. HLA class I and class II types, where available, came from metadata supplied by the sample provider rather than from assay-based typing. Nearly every sample came with metadata listing a de-identified subject ID, COVID-19 status, age in years and sex. The repertoires were released in a freely available public database meant as a resource for research on the immune response to SARS-CoV-2. The material from the prospective study consisted of cDNA or gDNA derived from T cells, B-cell-depleted T cells, or PBMCs. Deeply sampled blood TCRbeta repertoires from subjects exposed to, actively infected with, or recovered from COVID-19 were included in the dataset. Samples were obtained from the ongoing ImmuneRACE study (first 160 participants) and from some 1,300 subjects provided by 6 global collaborators. Overall results and qualifications from the work: Clinical and demographic metadata were provided uncurated, with the amount varying by source and participant.

The immunoSEQ Assay, a bias-controlled multiplex PCR, was used to amplify TCRbeta CDR3 regions from genomic DNA. Turning to the authors' computational methods: The number of nucleated cells in each sample was estimated from the amplification of reference gene primers within the assay. Sequence reads were collapsed and filtered to measure the absolute abundance of every unique TCRbeta CDR3 rearrangement. Productive Simpson clonality was computed per sample as the square root of Simpson's diversity index over productive rearrangements. The table comes from immuneACCESS by way of TCRdb, which keeps in-frame sequences with V and J called. Part of the clones is missing from these tables; in studies checked, under half for an unresolved V gene and the rest for unknown reasons. V and J calls and clone size follow that table, whereas D and trimming were derived from the DNA. In this sample the table shows 100,000 or so clones, about four fifths of which occur a single time. The ten largest clonotypes hold approximately 4.5% of the sample.

Specimen: peripheral blood. The clonotype was recovered from a human donor in a cohort sampled during active COVID-19. The chain couples TRBV6-6 to TRBJ2-3; 11 middle bases align to TRBD2. The CDR3 reads CASSYARATSGNTQYF. The nucleotide sequence reads as follows: TGTGCCAGCAGTTACGCCCGCGCGACTAGCGGGAATACGCAGTATTTT.